Each of the 30 T cell receptor beta chains below was sequenced from the same sample in a study of shared clonotypes between healthy human individuals. Clones were read by immunoSEQ multiplex PCR, and TCRdb kept only the in-frame ones, dropping some. Here the sample spans roughly 1,800,000 clones, around 96% being singletons. Naive CD8 cells were CD45RO-negative, positively selected for CCR7, excluding terminally differentiated effector memory CD45RA+ cells. The source material was naive CD8+ T cells sorted from blood. The receptor source for this set is a man aged 18-30 years in good health.

V is TRBV15 and J is TRBJ1-2; D is perhaps TRBD1 (5 bases). Germline CDR1 reads LNHNV; CDR2 reads YYDKDF (reference sequence). Trimming pared 1 base from V and 8 bases from J, leaving 14 bases between. This CDR3 has 14 residues. The CDR3 DNA is TGTGCCACCAGCAGAGGGGGGGGATCATCCGGCTACACCTTC. As protein: CATSRGGGSSGYTF.

The chain is built from TRBV28 and TRBJ1-2; D ambiguous. The CDR3 has 15 amino acids. In germline, CDR1 is MDHEN, CDR2 SYDVKM. V lost 5 bases, J lost 8 bases, and 21 bases lay in between. The CDR3 DNA reads as TGTGCCAGCAGTCCCCCACTAACTGCACCTGAAGGCTACACCTTC. Its protein is CASSPPLTAPEGYTF.

Worth noting for this clone: At one of its ends the junction is not consistent with the germline gene, which may arise from a read error. The chain is built from TRBV4-1 and TRBJ2-1, with 9 bases matching TRBD2. The CDR3 spans 15 residues. The germline CDR1 and CDR2 sequences are MGHRA and YSYEKL. CDR3 DNA: TGCGCCAGCAACCAAGATAGGCTAGCGGGGCATGAGCAGTTCTTC. It is translated as CASNQDRLAGHEQFF.

A single count supports this clone. V usage is TRBV13 and J usage is TRBJ2-7; 11 nucleotides agree with TRBD1. The J segment lost 4 bases and the V segment lost 5 bases, leaving 7 bases of the junction unmatched. From germline, CDR1 is PRHDT and CDR2 FYEKMQ (reference sequence). The CDR3 is 15 amino acids. The CDR3 sequence is CASSPQGQGGYEQYF. CDR3 DNA: TGTGCCAGCAGCCCCCAGGGACAGGGGGGGTACGAGCAGTACTTC.

CDR3 loop: CASSLAEQRPAYTF. CDR3 DNA: TGTGCCAGCAGCTTGGCTGAACAGCGCCCCGCCTACACCTTC. The chain carries TRBV5-6 and TRBJ1-2; D remains ambiguous. V dropped 0 bases and J dropped 10 bases, with 16 bases sitting between them. This CDR3 has 14 residues. From germline, CDR1 is SGHDT and CDR2 YYEEEE.

This clone has only one observation. The chain recombines TRBV4-1 with TRBJ2-7; D not resolved. V was cut by 0 bases and J by 3 bases, with 9 bases left in between. Germline V gene lookup returns CDR1 MGHRA and CDR2 YSYEKL. The CDR3 has 14 residues. In DNA form, the CDR3 reads TGCGCCAGCAGCCAAGAGAGTCAGTTCTACGAGCAGTACTTC. It is translated as CASSQESQFYEQYF.

This chain joins TRBV6-1 and TRBJ2-7; D is unclear. Germline loops: CDR1 MNHNS, CDR2 SASEGT. This CDR3 region has 15 residues. The V and J ends lost 3 bases and 3 bases respectively, with 15 bases between them. CDR3 bases: TGTGCCAGCAGTGACCCCCCCAGGTTCTACTACGAGCAGTACTTC. It specifies CASSDPPRFYYEQYF.

The chain uses TRBV5-4 and TRBJ1-1, with D unclear. The V end lost 3 bases, the J end lost 4 bases, and 7 bases lay between the germline ends. From germline, CDR1 is SGHNT and CDR2 YYREEE (reference sequence). The CDR3 consists of 12 residues. The CDR3 spells CASSSGFTEAFF. CDR3 in DNA: TGTGCCAGCAGCTCGGGGTTCACTGAAGCTTTCTTT.

J is TRBJ2-2 and V is TRBV9, with D possibly matching TRBD2 (6 bases). The CDR3 spans 16 residues. The germline V gene has CDR1 SGDLS and CDR2 YYNGEE. V shed 4 bases and J shed 7 bases, with 20 bases lying between them. The CDR3 reads CASSRHLVGGSGELFF. DNA for the CDR3: TGTGCCAGCAGCAGACACCTCGTCGGGGGAAGCGGGGAGCTGTTTTTT.

The chain combines TRBV7-9 with TRBJ2-1; TRBD1 matches 9 bases. The CDR3 consists of 15 residues. Trimming removed 4 bases from V and 7 bases from J; junction bases left unmatched: 8. Germline loops: CDR1 SEHNR, CDR2 FQNEAQ (reference sequence). DNA for the CDR3: TGTGCCAGCAGCTCCCGGACAGGGGTTGGTAATGAGCAGTTCTTC. Amino acids: CASSSRTGVGNEQFF.

The chain recombines TRBV9 with TRBJ2-7; TRBD2 matches at 11 bases. The J segment lost 4 bases and the V segment lost 0 bases, leaving 3 bases of the junction unmatched. CDR3 length: 15 residues. From germline, CDR1 is SGDLS and CDR2 YYNGEE. The CDR3, as DNA: TGTGCCAGCAGCGTAGATACTAGCGGGAGATACGAGCAGTACTTC. Residues: CASSVDTSGRYEQYF.

In the case of this clone: Other DNA sequences in this sample translate to the same CDR3. This chain links TRBV10-3 with TRBJ2-7; a weak D match, TRBD1 (5 bases). The V end was cut by 0 bases, the J end by 4 bases, with 10 bases between. Germline V gene lookup returns CDR1 ENHRY and CDR2 SYGVKD. This CDR3 has 14 amino acids. The CDR3 region is CAISESGQGYEQYF. CDR3 nucleotide sequence: TGTGCCATCAGTGAGTCCGGACAAGGATACGAGCAGTACTTC.

This chain uses TRBV6-6 with TRBJ1-1, with no clear D. This CDR3 is built from 15 residues. The germline CDR1 and CDR2 sequences are MNHNY and SVGAGI (reference sequence). Trimming left V 4 bases short and J 0 bases short, with 12 bases between. The CDR3 is CASSFQPDLNTEAFF. Here the CDR3 DNA reads TGTGCCAGCAGTTTTCAACCCGACTTGAACACTGAAGCTTTCTTT.

This chain joins TRBV7-3 and TRBJ2-5; 10 positions agree with TRBD1. With 4 bases clipped from V and 3 bases from J, the junction kept 2 bases outside the gene matches. The CDR3 loop spans 14 amino acids. CDR1 and CDR2 from the germline V gene are SGHTA and FQGTGA. CDR3 bases: TGTGCCAGCAGCTCGACAGGGGGCGAAGAGACCCAGTACTTC. Its protein is CASSSTGGEETQYF. Complete variable domain (other parts from reference TRBV7-3 and TRBJ2-5): GAGVSQTPSNKVTEKGKYVELRCDPISGHTALYWYRQSLGQGPEFLIYFQGTGAADDSGLPNDRFFAVRPEGSVSTLKIQRTERGDSAVYLCASSSTGGEETQYFGPGTRLLVL.

This chain links TRBV5-5 with TRBJ2-7; D uncertain. Per the germline V gene, CDR1 is SGHKS and CDR2 is YYEKEE (reference sequence). This CDR3 spans 14 amino acids. Deletions cut 0 bases from V and 2 bases from J, with 9 bases between. This CDR3 is CASSLDDNPYEQYF. DNA of the CDR3: TGTGCCAGCAGCTTGGACGACAATCCCTACGAGCAGTACTTC.

This clone showed up just once. The chain employs TRBV28 and TRBJ2-5; weak D call: TRBD2 (5 bases). Per germline, CDR1 MDHEN and CDR2 SYDVKM. Trimming shortened V by 1 base and J by 5 bases, and 23 bases separated the two germline ends. CDR3 size: 18 residues. The CDR3 DNA reads TGTGCCAGCAGTTTATTTCATATTGAGGGTATAGAGAGCGAGACCCAGTACTTC. It yields the protein CASSLFHIEGIESETQYF. Full variable domain (outside the CDR3, taken from reference TRBV28 and TRBJ2-5): DVKVTQSSRYLVKRTGEKVFLECVQDMDHENMFWYRQDPGLGLRLIYFSYDVKMKEKGDIPEGYSVSREKKERFSLILESASTNQTSMYLCASSLFHIEGIESETQYFGPGTRLLVL.

Concerning this clone: Other DNA sequences in this sample translate to the same CDR3. This chain uses TRBV9 with TRBJ2-7, with TRBD2 identical over 8 bases. The V gene's germline CDR1 is SGDLS and CDR2 YYNGEE. V was clipped by 2 bases and J by 3 bases; unmatched bases: 4. This CDR3 has 14 amino acids. In nucleotides, the CDR3 is TGTGCCAGCAGCGTCGGGCTAGCGGGCTACGAGCAGTACTTC. Its translation is CASSVGLAGYEQYF.

The chain employs TRBV5-4 and TRBJ2-5; possible D gene TRBD1, 6 bases. The CDR3 runs to 14 residues. V was cut by 3 bases and J by 1 base, with 10 bases left in between. Looked up from germline, CDR1 is SGHNT and CDR2 is YYREEE (reference sequence). CDR3 amino acids: CASSSTGSQETQYF. CDR3 DNA: TGTGCCAGCAGCTCTACAGGGTCCCAAGAGACCCAGTACTTC.

The genes are TRBV5-6 and TRBJ1-4, with D unclear. Trimming removed 4 bases at V and 4 bases at J, with 20 bases between. The CDR3 extends over 17 amino acids. CDR1 SGHDT and CDR2 YYEEEE come from the germline V gene. The CDR3 DNA sequence: TGTGCCAGCAGCGTGAGCACAGAAGGAGGGTTTAATGAAAAACTGTTTTTT. Its translation: CASSVSTEGGFNEKLFF.

The V and J genes are TRBV7-9 and TRBJ1-2; D unclear. Germline lookup yields CDR1 SEHNR and CDR2 FQNEAQ (reference sequence). V was shortened by 7 bases and J by 2 bases, with 14 bases between the two germline ends. This CDR3 has 14 residues. DNA for the CDR3: TGTGCCAGCACCACAGTGGCGTTCAACTATGGCTACACCTTC. Its translation is CASTTVAFNYGYTF. The full variable domain, rest sourced from reference TRBV7-9 and TRBJ1-2, is DTGVSQNPRHKITKRGQNVTFRCDPISEHNRLYWYRQTLGQGPEFLTYFQNEAQLEKSRLLSDRFSAERPKGSFSTLEIQRTEQGDSAMYLCASTTVAFNYGYTFGSGTRLTVV.

This CDR3 is CASSERDWTTNEKLFF. DNA of the CDR3: TGTGCCAGCAGTGAACGGGACTGGACAACTAATGAAAAACTGTTTTTT. This chain joins TRBV2 and TRBJ1-4; D possibly corresponds to TRBD1 (5 bases). The CDR3 runs 16 residues. Trimming took 2 bases from V and 0 from J, leaving 10 bases between them. The germline V gene has CDR1 SNHLY and CDR2 FYNNEI.

The rearrangement links TRBV11-2 to TRBJ2-1; 7 bases are a match to TRBD2. The CDR3 is 11 amino acids. After removal of 11 bases from V and 10 bases from J, the junction contained 8 bases not matched to a gene. Looked up from germline, CDR1 is SGHAT and CDR2 is FQNNGV. In nucleotides, the CDR3 is TGTGCCTCGGGAGGCGGCGGCGAGCAGTTCTTC. Protein sequence: CASGGGGEQFF.

V usage is TRBV5-1 and J usage is TRBJ2-7; D is possibly TRBD1 (6 bases). Trimming removed 0 bases at V and 1 base at J, with 20 bases between. This CDR3 is 18 amino acids long. Germline CDR1 reads SGHRS; CDR2 reads YFSETQ. Here the CDR3 reads CASSLVQQGPPPSYEQYF. For the CDR3, the DNA is TGCGCCAGCAGCTTGGTTCAACAGGGACCCCCTCCTTCCTACGAGCAGTACTTC.

The chain has TRBV4-1 and TRBJ1-1; the D gene is possibly TRBD1 (6 bases). The CDR3 sequence is 14 residues long. The V and J ends lost 5 bases and 5 bases respectively, with 15 bases between them. CDR1 and CDR2 (germline): MGHRA, YSYEKL. The DNA of the CDR3 is TGCGCCAGCAGCGGGCAACAGGGTCTTACTGAAGCTTTCTTT. Residues: CASSGQQGLTEAFF.

V and J are TRBV5-1 and TRBJ1-2; 9 nucleotides line up with TRBD1. This CDR3 region has 16 residues. CDR1 and CDR2 from the germline V gene are SGHRS and YFSETQ. The trim removed 4 bases at V and 4 bases at J, leaving 11 bases unmatched. The CDR3 sequence: CASSVYPGQGPYGYTF. In DNA, the CDR3 is TGCGCCAGCAGCGTCTATCCGGGACAGGGACCCTATGGCTACACCTTC.

The chain couples TRBV5-1 to TRBJ2-1, with 7 bases lining up with TRBD2. Germline loops: CDR1 SGHRS, CDR2 YFSETQ. The CDR3 is made up of 15 amino acids. V lost 2 bases to trimming and J lost 2 bases; unmatched junction nucleotides: 4. CDR3 DNA sequence: TGCGCCAGCAGCTTCTCTAGCGGCCCCTACAATGAGCAGTTCTTC. Translating it yields CASSFSSGPYNEQFF.

V and J are TRBV7-2 and TRBJ2-3; TRBD1 agrees at 7 bases. CDR3 size: 15 residues. The ends lost 0 bases at V and 2 bases at J; junction bases unmatched: 2. The germline gives CDR1 SGHTA, CDR2 FQGNSA. The CDR3: CASSLATGSTDTQYF. CDR3 nucleotide sequence: TGTGCCAGCAGCTTAGCGACAGGGTCCACAGATACGCAGTATTTT.

To note about this clone: The identical CDR3 is also encoded by other nucleotide sequences in the sample. This chain links TRBV29-1 with TRBJ2-7; D may be TRBD1 (6 bases). V was cut by 1 base and J by 3 bases, with 7 bases left in between. This CDR3 spans 12 amino acids. Germline CDR1 SQVTM, CDR2 ANQGSEA. CDR3 nucleotides: TGCAGCGTTGAAGTAGGGGGCTACGAGCAGTACTTC. Its translation is CSVEVGGYEQYF.

CDR3 sequence: CASSQEVGTSAYNEQFF. The CDR3 region has the DNA TGCGCCAGCAGCCAAGAAGTAGGGACTAGCGCGTACAATGAGCAGTTCTTC. This chain links TRBV4-3 with TRBJ2-1; 10 nucleotides agree with TRBD2. CDR3 length: 17 amino acids. Germline V CDR1 and CDR2: LGHNA, YSLEER. The ends lost 0 bases at V and 4 bases at J; junction bases unmatched: 6.

V is TRBV2 and J is TRBJ1-4; no definite D call. This CDR3 is built from 12 residues. Germline values: CDR1 SNHLY, CDR2 FYNNEI. Trimming removed 4 bases from V and 4 bases from J, with 4 bases in between. The CDR3 reads CASSVYNEKLFF. For the CDR3, the DNA is TGTGCCAGCAGTGTTTATAATGAAAAACTGTTTTTT.